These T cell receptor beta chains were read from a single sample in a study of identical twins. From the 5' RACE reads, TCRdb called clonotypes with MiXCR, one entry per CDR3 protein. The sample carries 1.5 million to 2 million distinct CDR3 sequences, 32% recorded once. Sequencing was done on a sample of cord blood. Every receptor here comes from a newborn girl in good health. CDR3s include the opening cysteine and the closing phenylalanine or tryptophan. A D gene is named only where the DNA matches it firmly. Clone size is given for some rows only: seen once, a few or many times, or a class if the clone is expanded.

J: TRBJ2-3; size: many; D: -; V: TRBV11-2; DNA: TGTGCCAGCAGCTCCCCTTGGACAGTTCGTACAGATACGCAGTATTTT; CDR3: CASSSPWTVRTDTQYF
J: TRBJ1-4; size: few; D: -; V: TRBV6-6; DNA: TGTGCCAGCAGTTATGATCTACATGCAACTAATGAAAAACTGTTTTTT; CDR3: CASSYDLHATNEKLFF
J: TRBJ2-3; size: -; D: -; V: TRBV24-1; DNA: TGTGCCACCAGCAAAGAAGTAGATACGCAGTATTTT; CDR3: CATSKEVDTQYF
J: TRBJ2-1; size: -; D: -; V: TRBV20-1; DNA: TGCAGTGCTAGAGGGAGCGCCAAGGGGGCCTACAATGAGCAGTTCTTC; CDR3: CSARGSAKGAYNEQFF
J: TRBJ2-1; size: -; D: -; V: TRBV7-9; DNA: TGTGCCAGCAGCTCTGTAAGGGGTGGCTACTACAATGAGCAGTTCTTC; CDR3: CASSSVRGGYYNEQFF
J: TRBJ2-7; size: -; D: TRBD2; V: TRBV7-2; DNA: TGTGCCAGCAGCTTAGTGTTCGCTAGCGGGGGGGCCTACGAGCAGTACTTC; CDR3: CASSLVFASGGAYEQYF
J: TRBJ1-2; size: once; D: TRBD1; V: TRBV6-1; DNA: TGTGCCAGCAGTGGAGTAGGGACAGATGGCTACACCTTC; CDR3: CASSGVGTDGYTF
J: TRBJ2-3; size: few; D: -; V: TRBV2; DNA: TGTGCCAGCGGTCCATTTACAGGGATGTCCCCCACAGATACGCAGTATTTT; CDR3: CASGPFTGMSPTDTQYF
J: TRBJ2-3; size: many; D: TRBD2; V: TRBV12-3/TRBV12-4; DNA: TGTGCCAGCAGTTTAGCGCCGGGACTAGCAATGTACACAGATACGCAGTATTTT; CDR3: CASSLAPGLAMYTDTQYF
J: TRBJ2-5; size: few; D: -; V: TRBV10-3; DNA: TGTGCCATCAGTGAGTCTCGGGGCCGGGAGACCCAGTACTTC; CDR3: CAISESRGRETQYF
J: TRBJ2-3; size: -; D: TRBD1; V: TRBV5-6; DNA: TGTGCCAGCAGCTTGGCCCGGGACAGGGGTTTGAGGCAAGGCGCAGATACGCAGTATTTT; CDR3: CASSLARDRGLRQGADTQYF
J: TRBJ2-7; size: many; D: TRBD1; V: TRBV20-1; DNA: TGCAGTGCTATTATACAGGGGAAACACGAGCAGTACTTC; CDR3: CSAIIQGKHEQYF
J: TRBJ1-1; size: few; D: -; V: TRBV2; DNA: TGTGCCAGCCAGGGAGATGTTGGGACTGAAGCTTTCTTT; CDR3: CASQGDVGTEAFF
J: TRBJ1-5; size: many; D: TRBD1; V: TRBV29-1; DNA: TGCAGCGTTGCCTTGACAGGGGTTAGCAATCAGCCCCAGCATTTT; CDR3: CSVALTGVSNQPQHF
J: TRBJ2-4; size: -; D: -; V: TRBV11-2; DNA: TGTGCCAGCAGCTTTAAGGGGAACATTCAGTACTTC; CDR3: CASSFKGNIQYF
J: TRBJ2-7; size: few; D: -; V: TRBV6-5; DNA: TGTGCCAGCAGTGCCGTAGGCCGAAGCTCCTACGAGCAGTACTTC; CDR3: CASSAVGRSSYEQYF
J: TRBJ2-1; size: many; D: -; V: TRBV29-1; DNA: TGCAGCGTTGAGCCAGGGCGGGAGCAGTTCTTC; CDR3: CSVEPGREQFF
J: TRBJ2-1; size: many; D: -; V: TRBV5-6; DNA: TGTGCCAGCAGCGAGGACAGACCTTCCTACAATGAGCAGTTCTTC; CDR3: CASSEDRPSYNEQFF
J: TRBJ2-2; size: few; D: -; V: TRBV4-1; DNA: TGCGCCAGCAGCCAAGGACAACGACATCCGGGACTTAACACCGGGGAGCTGTTTTTT; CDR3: CASSQGQRHPGLNTGELFF
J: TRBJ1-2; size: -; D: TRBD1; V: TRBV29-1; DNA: TGCAGCGTTGGAGATAGGGGGCTTAACTATGGCTACACCTTC; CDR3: CSVGDRGLNYGYTF
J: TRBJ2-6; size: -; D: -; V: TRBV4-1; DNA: TGCGCCAGCAGCCAAGGATCGGGGGCGGAAGAAGTGAGGGCCAACGTCCTGACTTTC; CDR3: CASSQGSGAEEVRANVLTF
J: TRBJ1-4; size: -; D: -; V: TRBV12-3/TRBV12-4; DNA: TGTGCCAGCAGTCTCCCTACAGGGTCCAATGAAAAACTGTTTTTT; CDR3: CASSLPTGSNEKLFF
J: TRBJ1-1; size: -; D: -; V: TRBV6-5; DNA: TGTGCCAGCAGTTACGAGAGGGGGGTTATGAACACTGAAGCTTTCTTT; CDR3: CASSYERGVMNTEAFF
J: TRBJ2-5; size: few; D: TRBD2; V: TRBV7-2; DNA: TGTGCCAGCAGCTTCCGGCGGGGGGCCCAAGAGACCCAGTACTTC; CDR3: CASSFRRGAQETQYF
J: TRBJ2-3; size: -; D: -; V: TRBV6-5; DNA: TGTGCCAGCAGTTACTCGACGGCGACAGATACGCAGTATTTT; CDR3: CASSYSTATDTQYF
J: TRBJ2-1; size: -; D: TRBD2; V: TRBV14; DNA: TGTGCCAGCAGCCACCTAGCGGGACATCTCAATGAGCAGTTCTTC; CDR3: CASSHLAGHLNEQFF
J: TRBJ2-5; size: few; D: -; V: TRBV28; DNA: TGTGCCAGCAGTTTTCCTAGCGTGGAGACCCAGTACTTC; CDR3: CASSFPSVETQYF
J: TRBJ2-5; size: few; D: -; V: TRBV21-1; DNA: TGTGCCAGCAGCAAGGGGGTTCATCTCGGGGGAGAGACCCAGTACTTC; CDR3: CASSKGVHLGGETQYF
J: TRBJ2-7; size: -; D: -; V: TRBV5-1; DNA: TGCGCCAGCAGCTTGCCCTGGAGTAGCTCCTACGAGCAGTACTTC; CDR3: CASSLPWSSSYEQYF
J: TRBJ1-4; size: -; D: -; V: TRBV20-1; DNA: TGCAGTGCTAGAGATCTTAGGCAGGAGGTTTCTCATGAAAAACTGTTTTTT; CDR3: CSARDLRQEVSHEKLFF
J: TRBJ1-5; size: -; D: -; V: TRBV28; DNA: TGTGTCAGCAGTCTTTCAGGGAATCAGCCCCAGCATTTT; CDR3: CVSSLSGNQPQHF
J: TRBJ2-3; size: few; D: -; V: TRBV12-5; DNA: TGTGCTAGTGGTTTGGTACTAGCCAGAGGTGGCACAGATACGCAGTATTTT; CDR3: CASGLVLARGGTDTQYF
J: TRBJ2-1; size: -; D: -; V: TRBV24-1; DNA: TGTGCCACCAGTGATATAAGGAGCTCCTACAATGAGCAGTTCTTC; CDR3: CATSDIRSSYNEQFF
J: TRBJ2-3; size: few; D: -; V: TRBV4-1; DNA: TGCGCCAGCAGCCAAGGGACAGTCACCCGCACAGATACGCAGTATTTT; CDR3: CASSQGTVTRTDTQYF
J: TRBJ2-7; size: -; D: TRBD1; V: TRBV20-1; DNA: TGCAGTGCTGCTACACCTGGGACAGGGGGCCGATACGAGCAGTACTTC; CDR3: CSAATPGTGGRYEQYF
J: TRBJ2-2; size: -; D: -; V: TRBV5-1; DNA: TGCGCCAGCACTGCTGATTTCACCGGGGAGCTGTTTTTT; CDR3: CASTADFTGELFF
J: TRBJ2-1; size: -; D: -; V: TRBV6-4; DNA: TGTGCCAGCAGTGACACAGCCCGGACAATAAATGAGCGGTTCTTC; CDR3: CASSDTARTINERFF
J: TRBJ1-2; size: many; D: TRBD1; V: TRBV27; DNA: TGTGCCAGCAGGACAGGGATCTATGGCTACACCTTC; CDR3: CASRTGIYGYTF
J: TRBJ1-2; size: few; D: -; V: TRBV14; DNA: TGTGCCAGCAGCCAAGCCTTGGGAGGCTACACCTTC; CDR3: CASSQALGGYTF
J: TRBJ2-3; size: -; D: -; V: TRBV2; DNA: TGTGCCAGCAGTGACCCCTCAGGGTGGACCACAGATACGCAGTATTTT; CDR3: CASSDPSGWTTDTQYF
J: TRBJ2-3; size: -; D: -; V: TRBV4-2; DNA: TGTGCCAGCAGCCAAGTCGTGGTGCCCACAGATACGCAGTATTTT; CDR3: CASSQVVVPTDTQYF
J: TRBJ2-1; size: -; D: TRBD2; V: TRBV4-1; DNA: TGCGCCAGCAGCCAGCCCGGGACTATACACAATGAGCAGTTCTTC; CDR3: CASSQPGTIHNEQFF
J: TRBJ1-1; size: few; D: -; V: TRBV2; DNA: TGTGCCAGGGGAGGTTGGGGATCTAACGCTGAAGCTTTCTTT; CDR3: CARGGWGSNAEAFF
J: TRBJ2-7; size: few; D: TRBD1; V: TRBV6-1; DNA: TGTGCCAGCGGGACAGGGGTCCCTTACGAGCAGTACTTC; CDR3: CASGTGVPYEQYF
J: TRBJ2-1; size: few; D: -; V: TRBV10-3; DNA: TGTGCCATCAGTGGGTCGCTGGGGGCACACAATGAGCAGTTCTTC; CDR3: CAISGSLGAHNEQFF
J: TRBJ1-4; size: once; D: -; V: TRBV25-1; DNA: TGTGCCAGCAGTGATGTAAGGAGAGGGGATCGTGAAAAACTGTTTTTT; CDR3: CASSDVRRGDREKLFF
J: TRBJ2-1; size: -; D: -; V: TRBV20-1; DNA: TGCAGTGCTAGAGGGGGGGGGCCCGCTTACAATGAGCAGTTCTTC; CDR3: CSARGGGPAYNEQFF
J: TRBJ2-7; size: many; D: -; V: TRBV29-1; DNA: TGCAGCGCCGTAAGCCCCTACGAGCAGTACTTC; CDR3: CSAVSPYEQYF
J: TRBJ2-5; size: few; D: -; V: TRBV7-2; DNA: TGTGCCAGCAGCTTATATAGACTACCTGCCATGGGAGAGACCCAGTACTTC; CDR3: CASSLYRLPAMGETQYF
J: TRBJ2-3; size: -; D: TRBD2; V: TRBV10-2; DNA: TGCGCCAGCGGAAAGACTAGCGGGGGGGCGGATACGCAGTATTTT; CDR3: CASGKTSGGADTQYF
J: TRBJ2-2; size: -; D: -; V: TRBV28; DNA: TGTGCCAGCAGTAGAGGCTACACCGGGGAGCTGTTTTTT; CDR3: CASSRGYTGELFF
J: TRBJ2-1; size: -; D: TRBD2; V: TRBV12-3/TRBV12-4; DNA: TGTGCCAGCAGTCCCATAGGTGGCGGGGGGGCTCTGAACAATGAGCAGTTCTTC; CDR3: CASSPIGGGGALNNEQFF
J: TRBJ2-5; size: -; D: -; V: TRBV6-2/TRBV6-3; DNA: TGTGCCGGCGGCAGATTTCGGGAGACCCAGTACTTC; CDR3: CAGGRFRETQYF
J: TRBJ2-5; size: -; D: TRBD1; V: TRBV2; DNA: TGTGCCAGCTGGCCGGGACAGCGGTCGGGGACCCAGTACTTC; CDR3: CASWPGQRSGTQYF
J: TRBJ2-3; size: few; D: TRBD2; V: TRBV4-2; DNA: TGTGCCAGCAGCCAAGTAGCGGGAGGGCCTTCTAGCACAGATACGCAGTATTTT; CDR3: CASSQVAGGPSSTDTQYF
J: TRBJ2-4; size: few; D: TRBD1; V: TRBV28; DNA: TGTGCCAGCAGTTCTTGGACAGGGACTGGGGCCAAAAACATTCAGTACTTC; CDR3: CASSSWTGTGAKNIQYF
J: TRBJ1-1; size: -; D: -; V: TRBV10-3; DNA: TGTGCCATCAGTGTCGGCCTTTGGGGGAACACTGAAGCTTTCTTT; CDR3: CAISVGLWGNTEAFF
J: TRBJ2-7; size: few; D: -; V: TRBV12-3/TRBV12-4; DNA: TGTGCCAGCAGTTTAGATTTTAGGTACGAGCAGTACTTC; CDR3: CASSLDFRYEQYF
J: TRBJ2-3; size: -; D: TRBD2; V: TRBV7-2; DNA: TGTGCCAGCAGCTTCGAACTAGCGGGGTGGGGCACGCAGTATTTT; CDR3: CASSFELAGWGTQYF